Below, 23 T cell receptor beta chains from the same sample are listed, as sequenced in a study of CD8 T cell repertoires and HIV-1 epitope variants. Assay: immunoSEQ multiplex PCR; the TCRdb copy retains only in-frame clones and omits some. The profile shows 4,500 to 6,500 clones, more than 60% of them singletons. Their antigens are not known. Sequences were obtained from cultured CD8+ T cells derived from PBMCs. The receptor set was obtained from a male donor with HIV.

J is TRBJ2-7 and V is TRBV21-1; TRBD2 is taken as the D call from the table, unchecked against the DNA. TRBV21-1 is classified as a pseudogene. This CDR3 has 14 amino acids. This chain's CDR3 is CASSSRCPPYEQYF. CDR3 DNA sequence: TGTGCCAGCAGCTCTCGGTGTCCTCCCTACGAGCAGTACTTC.

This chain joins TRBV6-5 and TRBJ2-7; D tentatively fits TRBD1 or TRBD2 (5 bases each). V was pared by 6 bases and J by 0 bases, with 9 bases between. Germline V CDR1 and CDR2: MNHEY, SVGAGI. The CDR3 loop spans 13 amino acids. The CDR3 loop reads CASSPRGSYEQYF. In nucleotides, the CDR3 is TGTGCCAGCAGCCCGAGGGGCTCCTACGAGCAGTACTTC.

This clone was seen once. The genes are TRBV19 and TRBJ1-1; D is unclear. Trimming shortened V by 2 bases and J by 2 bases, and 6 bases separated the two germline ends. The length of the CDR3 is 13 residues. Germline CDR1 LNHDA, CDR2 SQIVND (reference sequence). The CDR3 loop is CASSISRNTEAFF. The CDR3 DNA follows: TGTGCCAGTAGTATAAGTAGAAACACTGAAGCTTTCTTT.

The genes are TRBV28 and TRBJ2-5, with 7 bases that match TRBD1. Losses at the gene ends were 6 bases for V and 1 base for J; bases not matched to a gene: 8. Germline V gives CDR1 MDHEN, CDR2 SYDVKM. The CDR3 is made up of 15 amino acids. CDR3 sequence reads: CASRPTGKRQETQYF. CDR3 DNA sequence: TGTGCCAGCAGACCGACAGGGAAGCGCCAAGAGACCCAGTACTTC. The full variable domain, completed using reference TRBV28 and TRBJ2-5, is DVKVTQSSRYLVKRTGEKVFLECVQDMDHENMFWYRQDPGLGLRLIYFSYDVKMKEKGDIPEGYSVSREKKERFSLILESASTNQTSMYLCASRPTGKRQETQYFGPGTRLLVL.

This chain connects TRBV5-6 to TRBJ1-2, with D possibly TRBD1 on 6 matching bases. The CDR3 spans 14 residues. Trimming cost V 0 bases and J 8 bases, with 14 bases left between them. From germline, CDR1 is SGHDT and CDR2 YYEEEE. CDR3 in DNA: TGTGCCAGCAGCTTGGGGGACAATTCTTGGGGCTACACCTTC. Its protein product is CASSLGDNSWGYTF.

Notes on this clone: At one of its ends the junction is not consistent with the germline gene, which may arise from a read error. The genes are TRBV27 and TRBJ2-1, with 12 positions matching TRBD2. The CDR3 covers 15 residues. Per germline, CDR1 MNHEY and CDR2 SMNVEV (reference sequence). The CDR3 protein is CASTLLAGGPNEQFF. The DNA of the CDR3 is TGTGCCAGCACTTTACTAGCGGGGGGCCCTAATGAGCAGTTCTTC.

The CDR3 is CASSYPKREGQNEQFF. The CDR3 DNA reads as TGCGCCAGCAGCTACCCTAAGCGGGAGGGCCAGAATGAGCAGTTCTTC. The chain carries TRBV5-1 and TRBJ2-1; 10 bases are a match to TRBD2. The germline V gene encodes CDR1 SGHRS and CDR2 YFSETQ. The V segment lost 3 bases and the J segment 7 bases; nucleotides outside the gene matches: 10. This CDR3 is 16 amino acids long.

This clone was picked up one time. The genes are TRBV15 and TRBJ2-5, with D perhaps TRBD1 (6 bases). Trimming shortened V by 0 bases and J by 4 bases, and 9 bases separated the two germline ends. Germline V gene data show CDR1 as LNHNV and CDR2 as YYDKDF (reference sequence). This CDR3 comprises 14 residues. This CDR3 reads CATSRDVGGETQYF. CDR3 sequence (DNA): TGTGCCACCAGCAGAGACGTAGGGGGAGAGACCCAGTACTTC.

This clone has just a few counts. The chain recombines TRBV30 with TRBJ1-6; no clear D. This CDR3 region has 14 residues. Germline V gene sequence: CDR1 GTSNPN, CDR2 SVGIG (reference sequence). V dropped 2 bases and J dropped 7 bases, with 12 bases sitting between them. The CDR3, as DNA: TGTGCCTGGAGTAGAGGGCAGGACAATTCACCCCTCCACTTT. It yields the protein CAWSRGQDNSPLHF.

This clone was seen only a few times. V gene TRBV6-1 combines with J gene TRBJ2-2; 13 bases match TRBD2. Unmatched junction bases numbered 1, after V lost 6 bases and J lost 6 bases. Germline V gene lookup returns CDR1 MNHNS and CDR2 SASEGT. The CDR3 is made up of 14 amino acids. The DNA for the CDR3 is TGTGCCAGCAGCGGACTAGCGGGAGCCGGGGAGCTGTTTTTT. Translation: CASSGLAGAGELFF.

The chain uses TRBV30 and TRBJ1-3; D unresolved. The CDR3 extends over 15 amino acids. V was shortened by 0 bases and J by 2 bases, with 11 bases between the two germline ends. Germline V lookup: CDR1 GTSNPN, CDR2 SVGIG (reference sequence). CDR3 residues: CAWSVDGGPGNTIYF. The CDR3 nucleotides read TGTGCCTGGAGTGTAGACGGAGGGCCTGGAAACACCATATATTTT.

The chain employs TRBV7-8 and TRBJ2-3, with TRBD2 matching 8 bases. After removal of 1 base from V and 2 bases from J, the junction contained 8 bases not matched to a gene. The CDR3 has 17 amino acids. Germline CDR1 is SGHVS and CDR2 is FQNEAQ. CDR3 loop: CASSLGYAGGPTDTQYF. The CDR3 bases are TGTGCCAGCAGCTTAGGTTACGCGGGGGGTCCCACAGATACGCAGTATTTT. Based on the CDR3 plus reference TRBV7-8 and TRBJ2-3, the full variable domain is GAGVSQSPRYKVAKRGQDVALRCDPISGHVSLFWYQQALGQGPEFLTYFQNEAQLDKSGLPSDRFFAERPEGSVSTLKIQRTQQEDSAVYLCASSLGYAGGPTDTQYFGPGTRLTVL.

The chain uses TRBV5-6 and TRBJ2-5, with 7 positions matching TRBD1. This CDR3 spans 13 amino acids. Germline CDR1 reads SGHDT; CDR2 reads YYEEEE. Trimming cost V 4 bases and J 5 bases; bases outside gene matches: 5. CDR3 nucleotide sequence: TGTGCCAGCAGCCCAGGGGGTAGGGAGACCCAGTACTTC. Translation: CASSPGGRETQYF.

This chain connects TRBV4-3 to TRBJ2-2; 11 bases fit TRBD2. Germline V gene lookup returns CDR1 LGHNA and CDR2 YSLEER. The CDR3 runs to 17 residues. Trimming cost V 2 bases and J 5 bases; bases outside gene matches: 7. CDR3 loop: CASSQLAGGLTTGELFF. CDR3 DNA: TGCGCCAGCAGCCAATTAGCGGGGGGGCTCACTACCGGGGAGCTGTTTTTT.

The CDR3 coding sequence is TGTGCCAGCAGTGCACGGCAGGCGGCAACTGAAGCTTTCTTT. Translating gives CASSARQAATEAFF. V gene TRBV2 combines with J gene TRBJ1-1, with D hard to call. Germline assignment: CDR1 SNHLY and CDR2 FYNNEI. Trimming took 4 bases from V and 5 from J, leaving 14 bases between them. The CDR3 extends over 14 amino acids.

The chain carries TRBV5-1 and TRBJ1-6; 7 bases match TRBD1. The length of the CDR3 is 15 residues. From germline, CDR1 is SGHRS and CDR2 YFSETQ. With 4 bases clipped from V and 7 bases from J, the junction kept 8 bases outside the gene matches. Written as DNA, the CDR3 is TGCGCCAGCAGCCCTGACAGGGTAGGAAATTCACCCCTCCACTTT. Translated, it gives CASSPDRVGNSPLHF.

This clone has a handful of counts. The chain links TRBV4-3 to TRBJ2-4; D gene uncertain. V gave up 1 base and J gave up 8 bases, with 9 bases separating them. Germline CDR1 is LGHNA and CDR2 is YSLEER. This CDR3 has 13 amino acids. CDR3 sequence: CASSQGVSDIQYF. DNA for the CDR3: TGCGCCAGCAGCCAAGGGGTGTCGGACATTCAGTACTTC.

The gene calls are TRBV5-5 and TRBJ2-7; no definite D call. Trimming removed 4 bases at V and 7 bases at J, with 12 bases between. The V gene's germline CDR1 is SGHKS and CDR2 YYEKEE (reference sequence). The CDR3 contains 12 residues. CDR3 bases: TGTGCCAGCAGCCTGATCCGGTTGGAGCAGTACTTC. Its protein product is CASSLIRLEQYF. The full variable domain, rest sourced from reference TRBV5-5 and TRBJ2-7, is DAGVTQSPTHLIKTRGQQVTLRCSPISGHKSVSWYQQVLGQGPQFIFQYYEKEERGRGNFPDRFSARQFPNYSSELNVNALLLGDSALYLCASSLIRLEQYFGPGTRLTVT.

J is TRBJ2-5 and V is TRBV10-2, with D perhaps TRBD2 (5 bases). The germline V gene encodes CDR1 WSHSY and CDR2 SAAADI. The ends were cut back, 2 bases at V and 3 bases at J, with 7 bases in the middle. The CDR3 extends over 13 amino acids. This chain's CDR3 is CASSEVEEETQYF. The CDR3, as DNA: TGCGCCAGCAGTGAGGTGGAGGAAGAGACCCAGTACTTC.

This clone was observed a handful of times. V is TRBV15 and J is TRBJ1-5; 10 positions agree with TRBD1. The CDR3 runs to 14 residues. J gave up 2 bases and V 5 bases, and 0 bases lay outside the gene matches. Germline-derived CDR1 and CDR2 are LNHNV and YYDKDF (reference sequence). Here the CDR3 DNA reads TGTGCCACCAGCGGGACAGGGGGCAATCAGCCCCAGCATTTT. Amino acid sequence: CATSGTGGNQPQHF.

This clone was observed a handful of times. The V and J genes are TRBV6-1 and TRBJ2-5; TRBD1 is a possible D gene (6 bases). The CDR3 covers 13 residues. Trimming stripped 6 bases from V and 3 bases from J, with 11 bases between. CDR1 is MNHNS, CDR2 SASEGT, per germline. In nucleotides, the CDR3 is TGTGCCAGCAGACAGGGTGGAGAAGAGACCCAGTACTTC. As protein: CASRQGGEETQYF.

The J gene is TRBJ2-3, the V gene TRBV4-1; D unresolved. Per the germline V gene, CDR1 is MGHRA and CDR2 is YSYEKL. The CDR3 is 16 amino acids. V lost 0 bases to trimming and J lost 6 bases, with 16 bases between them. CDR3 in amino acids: CASSQDRPSRADTQYF. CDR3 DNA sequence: TGCGCCAGCAGCCAAGACCGGCCCAGTAGGGCGGATACGCAGTATTTT.

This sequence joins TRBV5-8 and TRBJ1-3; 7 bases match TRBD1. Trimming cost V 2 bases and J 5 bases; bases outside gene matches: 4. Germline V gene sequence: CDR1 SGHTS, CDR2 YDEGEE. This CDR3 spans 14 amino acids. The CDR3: CASSFPGQRNTIYF. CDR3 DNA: TGTGCCAGCAGCTTCCCGGGACAGAGAAACACCATATATTTT.